The table lists the clone carrying this TCR beta chain with many counts. Extracted from the samples, RNA was reverse transcribed into cDNA to serve as the sequencing template. The assay was immunoSEQ multiplex PCR, and TCRdb's table has in-frame clones only and misses some. The sample consists of about 220,000 clones, approximately 57% of them appearing once. The sample originates from a study of CD8+ T cells in alopecia areata. Overall study: Tofacitinib was taken orally by treated patients, and the dose was 5 to 10 mg twice daily. Patients given treatment had severity scored by the percentage of scalp area affected.

Treatment given: oral pan-JAK inhibitor, 5-10 mg twice daily. The sample here was CD4+ T cells sorted from blood, taken at week 4, from a patient treated with tofacitinib. This TCR was recovered from a human donor with alopecia areata.

CDR3 loop: CASSVVNGAGETQYF. DNA for the CDR3: TGTGCCAGCAGCGTAGTTAACGGGGCCGGGGAGACCCAGTACTTC. The rearrangement uses TRBV9 and TRBJ2-5, with D possibly being TRBD1 or TRBD2 (5 bases each). Between the trimmed V and J ends, which lost 0 bases and 5 bases, there was a span of 14 bases. CDR3 length: 15 residues. The germline V gene has CDR1 SGDLS and CDR2 YYNGEE.